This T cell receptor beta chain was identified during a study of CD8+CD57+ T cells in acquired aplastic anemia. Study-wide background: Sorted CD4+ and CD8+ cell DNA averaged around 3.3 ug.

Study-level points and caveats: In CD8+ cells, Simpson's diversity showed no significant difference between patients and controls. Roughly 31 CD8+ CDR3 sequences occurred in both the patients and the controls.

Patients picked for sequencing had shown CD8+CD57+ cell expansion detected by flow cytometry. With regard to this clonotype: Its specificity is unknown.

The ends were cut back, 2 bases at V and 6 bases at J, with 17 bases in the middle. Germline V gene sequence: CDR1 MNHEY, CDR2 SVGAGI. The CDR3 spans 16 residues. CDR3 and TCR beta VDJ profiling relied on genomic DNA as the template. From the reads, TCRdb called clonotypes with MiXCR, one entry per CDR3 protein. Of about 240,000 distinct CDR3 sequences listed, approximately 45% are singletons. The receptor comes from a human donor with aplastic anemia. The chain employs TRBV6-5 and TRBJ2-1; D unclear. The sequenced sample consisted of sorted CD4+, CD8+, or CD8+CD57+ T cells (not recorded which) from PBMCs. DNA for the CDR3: TGTGCCAGCAGTTACCGTCTGGTCAAACCCGGCAATGAGCAGTTCTTC. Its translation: CASSYRLVKPGNEQFF.